This T cell receptor (beta chain) was found in a study of human T cells and chemical hapten exposure. Study details: The upper back received 0.01% DPC by patch testing, with results read at 6 days. Alopecia areata, totalis or universalis affected patients, mainly female. TCR yields per sample varied mostly from small pooled library volume differences.

Using its own MiXCR run on the RACE reads, TCRdb lists one record per CDR3 protein. The sample records some 380,000 distinct CDR3 sequences, roughly 4.8% being singletons. This clonotype appeared many times. As for time point: patch test 1, 2 weeks after DPC sensitization. Treatment indicated: therapeutic diphenylcyclopropenone sensitization with weekly scalp DPC. This CDR3 is 14 amino acids long. CDR1 is SGHAT and CDR2 is FQNNGV in the germline V gene. V gave up 3 bases and J gave up 9 bases; unmatched junction bases: 5. The source material was whole blood, sampled in connection with sensitization to the hapten diphenylcyclopropenone (DPC). The chain employs TRBV11-2 and TRBJ1-6; 7 bases fit TRBD1. The TCR sequence derives from a woman between 45 and 65 years old with alopecia areata. Some clones in this sample may be carry-over from other donors' samples. CDR3 nucleotides: TGTGCCAGCAGCTTCGACAGGGCTACTTCACCCCTCCACTTT. This translates into CASSFDRATSPLHF.